Listed here are 23 T cell receptor beta chains from one sample, sequenced in a study of early T cells in non-severe SARS-CoV-2 infection. TCRdb re-analysed the 5' RACE reads in MiXCR, keeping a single row per CDR3 protein. Counted here are about 71,000 distinct CDR3 sequences, around 12% occurring once; the ten biggest clones make up less than 3.5%. The material sequenced was whole blood, taken at baseline. Receptors were obtained from an adult who was a healthcare worker with PCR-confirmed SARS-CoV-2 infection or an uninfected control (not recorded which).

In this sample, this clonotype turned up a few times. The gene calls are TRBV7-2 and TRBJ1-1, with no clear D. The CDR3 runs 14 residues. Germline V CDR1 and CDR2: SGHTA, FQGNSA. With 4 bases removed from V and 0 bases from J, the gap between germline ends came to 9 bases. Here the CDR3 reads CASSSVHLNTEAFF. CDR3 nucleotides: TGTGCCAGCAGCTCGGTTCATTTGAACACTGAAGCTTTCTTT.

The table lists this clonotype with many counts. The rearrangement links TRBV28 to TRBJ1-4; 8 positions agree with TRBD1. Germline trimming cut 6 bases from V and 0 bases from J; bases unmatched to any gene: 3. The germline CDR1 and CDR2 sequences are MDHEN and SYDVKM. This CDR3 is built from 15 residues. The CDR3 DNA follows: TGTGCCAGCAGCCAGACAGGGGCAACTAATGAAAAACTGTTTTTT. It specifies CASSQTGATNEKLFF.

A few counts support this clonotype. V and J are TRBV20-1 and TRBJ1-5; D might be TRBD1 (5 bases). CDR3 size: 15 residues. From germline, CDR1 is DFQATT and CDR2 SNEGSKA (reference sequence). V lost 4 bases and J lost 3, with 16 bases in between. The CDR3 bases are TGCAGTGCTACCCAAAGGGGCAGCTACAATCAGCCCCAGCATTTT. The encoded protein is CSATQRGSYNQPQHF.

This chain connects TRBV10-2 to TRBJ1-3; D remains ambiguous. Germline assignment: CDR1 WSHSY and CDR2 SAAADI. V shed 7 bases and J shed 0 bases, with 10 bases lying between them. This CDR3 is built from 14 residues. CDR3 region: CASKPGHSGNTIYF. The CDR3 DNA follows: TGCGCCAGCAAACCGGGCCACTCTGGAAACACCATATATTTT.

In its sample, this clonotype was seen a few times. The CDR3 sequence is CSAPDRGRGGYTF. The CDR3 DNA reads TGCAGTGCGCCGGACAGGGGGCGGGGAGGCTACACCTTC. This chain connects TRBV20-1 to TRBJ1-2, with 11 bases lining up with TRBD1. The CDR3 totals 13 residues. V gave up 6 bases and J gave up 8 bases; unmatched junction bases: 8. Germline CDR1 DFQATT, CDR2 SNEGSKA (reference sequence).

This clonotype was seen only a few times. The rearrangement uses TRBV11-2 and TRBJ2-7; D gene uncertain. Germline V gives CDR1 SGHAT, CDR2 FQNNGV. The CDR3 sequence is 15 residues long. V shed 1 base and J shed 0 bases, with 10 bases lying between them. CDR3 coding DNA: TGTGCCAGCAGCTTAGGTCCCCTGAGCTCCTACGAGCAGTACTTC. This codes for CASSLGPLSSYEQYF.

The sample holds many counts of this clonotype. This chain uses TRBV5-8 with TRBJ2-1, with TRBD2 as a possible D gene (7 bases). V lost 4 bases and J lost 5, with 13 bases in between. The CDR3 sequence is 14 residues long. Germline-derived CDR1 and CDR2 are SGHTS and YDEGEE. The chain's CDR3 is CASSPGGHNNEQFF. CDR3 DNA: TGTGCCAGCAGCCCCGGGGGGCACAACAATGAGCAGTTCTTC.

This clonotype was seen at least ten times. V is TRBV7-9 and J is TRBJ2-3; 9 nucleotides line up with TRBD1. The CDR3 is made up of 14 amino acids. The trim removed 8 bases at V and 6 bases at J, leaving 9 bases unmatched. CDR1 and CDR2 (germline): SEHNR, FQNEAQ (reference sequence). The chain's CDR3 is CASGMGTGKDTQYF. The DNA of the CDR3 is TGTGCCAGCGGAATGGGGACAGGGAAGGATACGCAGTATTTT.

This clonotype was observed a few times. The CDR3 bases are TGTGCCAGCAGTTACCTTTCGGGGAGCGGCACTGAAGCTTTCTTT. This sequence encodes CASSYLSGSGTEAFF. The V and J genes are TRBV6-5 and TRBJ1-1; D unclear. Trimming shortened V by 2 bases and J by 4 bases, and 14 bases separated the two germline ends. In germline, CDR1 is MNHEY, CDR2 SVGAGI. This CDR3 is 15 amino acids long.

This clonotype was seen ten or more times. DNA of the CDR3: TGCAGCGTTGAATTCGGGACAGCCTATGGCTACACCTTC. Its translation is CSVEFGTAYGYTF. V usage is TRBV29-1 and J usage is TRBJ1-2; TRBD1 aligns across 7 bases. The CDR3 contains 13 residues. In germline, CDR1 is SQVTM, CDR2 ANQGSEA. J gave up 4 bases and V 2 bases, and 4 bases lay outside the gene matches.

The genes are TRBV29-1 and TRBJ2-7; unclear D gene. Trimming cost V 4 bases and J 1 base, with 11 bases left between them. Germline V gene data show CDR1 as SQVTM and CDR2 as ANQGSEA. The CDR3 has 13 amino acids. This chain's CDR3 is CSVVGLGSYEQYF. In DNA, the CDR3 is TGCAGCGTTGTGGGGTTGGGGTCCTACGAGCAGTACTTC.

This clonotype was counted only a few times. This chain links TRBV24-1 with TRBJ2-1, with D uncertain. This CDR3 is 17 amino acids long. Trimming took off 5 bases at V and 0 bases at J, with 16 bases between the two ends. Germline V CDR1 and CDR2: KGHDR, SFDVKD. CDR3 loop: CATSVGRMGFSYNEQFF. The CDR3 nucleotides are TGTGCCACCAGTGTGGGTCGGATGGGTTTCTCCTACAATGAGCAGTTCTTC.

This clonotype was seen many times. V gene TRBV28 combines with J gene TRBJ2-1; TRBD2 agrees at 10 bases. CDR3 length: 15 amino acids. CDR1 is MDHEN, CDR2 SYDVKM, per germline. V lost 2 bases, J lost 5 bases, and 3 bases stayed unmatched. The CDR3 DNA reads TGTGCCAGCAGTTTAATAGCGGGGGGTAACAATGAGCAGTTCTTC. This encodes CASSLIAGGNNEQFF. Looking up the rest from reference TRBV28 and TRBJ2-1 gives the full variable domain: DVKVTQSSRYLVKRTGEKVFLECVQDMDHENMFWYRQDPGLGLRLIYFSYDVKMKEKGDIPEGYSVSREKKERFSLILESASTNQTSMYLCASSLIAGGNNEQFFGPGTRLTVL.

The V and J genes are TRBV16 and TRBJ2-7; D unresolved. V was pared by 1 base and J by 7 bases, with 5 bases between. Germline lookup yields CDR1 KGHSY and CDR2 FQNENV. The CDR3 consists of 11 residues. DNA of the CDR3: TGTGCCAGCAGCCAATACATGGAGCAGTACTTC. This gives the protein CASSQYMEQYF.

The V call is TRBV4-1, the J call TRBJ2-4; TRBD1 matches at 8 bases. Germline V gene data show CDR1 as MGHRA and CDR2 as YSYEKL. V was pared by 3 bases and J by 0 bases, with 4 bases of the junction left unmatched. The CDR3 consists of 16 residues. The CDR3 DNA is TGCGCCAGCAGCCAGCCTGGGACAGGAGCCAAAAACATTCAGTACTTC. It codes for CASSQPGTGAKNIQYF.

This clonotype occurred many times. The V and J genes are TRBV6-6 and TRBJ1-1; D call uncertain. The V end was cut by 6 bases, the J end by 4 bases, with 6 bases between. This CDR3 has 11 amino acids. Germline loops: CDR1 MNHNY, CDR2 SVGAGI (reference sequence). The CDR3 DNA sequence: TGTGCCAGCAGGGAGAGCACTGAAGCTTTCTTT. It specifies CASRESTEAFF.

The genes are TRBV7-8 and TRBJ2-1, with a weak D call TRBD1 (6 bases). The CDR3 extends over 13 amino acids. The V and J ends lost 5 bases and 4 bases respectively, with 9 bases between them. CDR1 and CDR2 (germline): SGHVS, FQNEAQ. The CDR3 sequence is CASSLGQYNEQFF. Here the CDR3 DNA reads TGTGCCAGCAGCCTTGGACAGTACAATGAGCAGTTCTTC.

There are a few counts of this clonotype. The chain joins TRBV4-3 to TRBJ2-2; D is undetermined. The germline gives CDR1 LGHNA, CDR2 YSLEER. V shed 0 bases and J shed 4 bases, with 9 bases lying between them. The CDR3 covers 15 residues. This CDR3 is CASSQDVTPTGELFF. Here the CDR3 DNA reads TGCGCCAGCAGCCAAGATGTGACGCCCACCGGGGAGCTGTTTTTT.

This clonotype was found a few times. The chain carries TRBV20-1 and TRBJ2-5; D gene uncertain. Trimming removed 6 bases at V and 3 bases at J, with 11 bases between. Looked up from germline, CDR1 is DFQATT and CDR2 is SNEGSKA (reference sequence). CDR3 length equals 12 residues. CDR3 DNA sequence: TGCAGTGCCCGCTCTAGGGAAGAGACCCAGTACTTC. This sequence encodes CSARSREETQYF.

This clonotype has a count of ten or more. The V gene is TRBV5-1, the J gene TRBJ1-4; TRBD1 matches 8 bases. V shed 0 bases and J 2 bases; nucleotides not matched to a gene: 3. Germline V gives CDR1 SGHRS, CDR2 YFSETQ. CDR3 size: 16 residues. The CDR3 region is CASSLDRQGTNEKLFF. The DNA of the CDR3 is TGCGCCAGCAGCTTGGACCGACAGGGGACTAATGAAAAACTGTTTTTT.

The chain is built from TRBV15 and TRBJ1-2; the D is unclear. V lost 8 bases to trimming and J lost 3 bases, with 7 bases between them. The CDR3 contains 11 residues. Germline-derived CDR1 and CDR2 are LNHNV and YYDKDF (reference sequence). The CDR3 nucleotides read TGTGCCACCGGGGTCGACTATGGCTACACCTTC. The encoded protein is CATGVDYGYTF.

This clonotype showed up many times. The chain carries TRBV29-1 and TRBJ2-7; D is uncertain. The CDR3 sequence is 12 residues long. CDR1 SQVTM and CDR2 ANQGSEA come from the germline V gene. V gave up 1 base and J gave up 3 bases, with 7 bases separating them. For the CDR3, the DNA is TGCAGCGTTGAAGGTCGGAACTACGAGCAGTACTTC. It specifies CSVEGRNYEQYF.

The chain is built from TRBV12-3 or TRBV12-4 and TRBJ2-1; 7 bases are shared with TRBD1. V lost 7 bases to trimming and J lost 9 bases; unmatched junction nucleotides: 18. The CDR3 spans 16 residues. The CDR3 nucleotides are TGTGCCAGCAATCAGAGGGGACAGCTATCTCCCCCTGAGCAGTTCTTC. Translated, it gives CASNQRGQLSPPEQFF.